A selection of T cell receptor beta chains follows, all from one sample in a study of blood T cell repertoires in COVID-19. Sequencing used immunoSEQ multiplex PCR; TCRdb keeps in-frame clones, though not all of them. The sample holds about 210,000 clones, around 82% seen once. The sequenced sample was peripheral blood. The source is a man in his fifties or sixties with active or convalescent COVID-19. Each CDR3 is given with its conserved first and last residue. Each record gives: clone size, V gene, J gene, D gene, CDR3 length, CDR3 protein, CDR3 DNA. A D gene is named only where the DNA matches it firmly. Clone size is given for some rows only: seen once, a few or many times, or a class if the clone is expanded.

.	TRBV25-1	TRBJ2-3	.	14	CASSELASTDTQYF	TGTGCCAGCAGTGAATTGGCTAGCACAGATACGCAGTATTTT
.	TRBV19	TRBJ1-2	.	14	CASSMGTGVYGYTF	TGTGCCAGTAGTATGGGAACGGGGGTCTATGGCTACACCTTC
few	TRBV25-1	TRBJ1-3	.	10	CASMGNTIYF	TGTGCCAGCATGGGCAACACCATATATTTT
.	TRBV10-1	TRBJ2-7	TRBD1	15	CASSESKTGFGEQYF	TGCGCCAGCAGTGAGTCGAAGACAGGGTTTGGCGAGCAGTACTTC
.	TRBV5-1	TRBJ2-5	.	15	CASSLDPDEAETQYF	TGCGCCAGCAGCTTGGATCCTGACGAGGCGGAGACCCAGTACTTC
.	TRBV7-9	TRBJ1-1	TRBD1	16	CASSLARDRGLTEAFF	TGTGCCAGCAGCTTAGCGCGGGACAGGGGGCTAACTGAAGCTTTCTTT
.	TRBV7-9	TRBJ2-7	TRBD1	17	CASSLPNRGPSSYEQYF	TGTGCCAGCAGCTTACCGAATAGGGGGCCCAGCTCCTACGAGCAGTACTTC
.	TRBV18	TRBJ1-5	TRBD1	16	CASSQAGTGSNQPQHF	TGTGCCAGCTCACAGGCCGGGACAGGGTCAAATCAGCCCCAGCATTTT
once	TRBV7-6	TRBJ2-3	.	12	CASSQLRDTQYF	TGTGCCAGCAGCCAGCTCAGGGATACGCAGTATTTT
.	TRBV7-8	TRBJ2-7	TRBD2	15	CASSLSAGGLGEQYF	TGTGCCAGCAGCTTAAGTGCGGGGGGGCTGGGGGAGCAGTACTTC
.	TRBV11-3	TRBJ2-3	.	11	CASSLQDTQYF	TGTGCCAGCAGCTTACAAGATACGCAGTATTTT
.	TRBV10-2	TRBJ1-1	.	15	CASSESTGGNTEAFF	TGCGCCAGCAGTGAGTCGACAGGAGGGAACACTGAAGCTTTCTTT
.	TRBV30	TRBJ1-3	.	18	CAWNLARSWPKTGNTIYF	TGTGCCTGGAATCTGGCTAGGAGTTGGCCTAAGACTGGAAACACCATATATTTT
.	TRBV19	TRBJ1-5	TRBD1	16	CATNDRGRLSNQPQHF	TGTGCCACGAATGACAGGGGGCGATTGAGCAATCAGCCCCAGCATTTT
.	TRBV7-2	TRBJ2-5	TRBD2	16	CASRDGLAGGGETQYF	TGTGCCAGCAGGGACGGACTAGCGGGGGGCGGAGAGACCCAGTACTTC
once	TRBV5-6	TRBJ1-2	.	13	CASSRTANYGYTF	TGTGCCAGCAGCCGGACAGCTAACTATGGCTACACCTTC
.	TRBV15	TRBJ2-7	TRBD2	15	CATSPRGGHYYEQYF	TGTGCCACCAGCCCCCGGGGGGGGCACTACTACGAGCAGTACTTC
.	TRBV6-5	TRBJ1-1	TRBD1	15	CASRLAGTGYTEAFF	TGTGCCAGCAGGTTAGCCGGGACAGGGTACACTGAAGCTTTCTTT
many	TRBV20-1	TRBJ1-1	TRBD1	11	CSATPDRVTFF	TGCAGTGCTACCCCGGACAGGGTAACTTTCTTT
few	TRBV5-6	TRBJ1-1	TRBD1	13	CASSPGGYTEAFF	TGTGCCAGCAGCCCAGGGGGCTACACTGAAGCTTTCTTT
.	TRBV9	TRBJ2-1	TRBD1	17	CASSVASTGGTRDEQFF	TGTGCCAGCAGCGTGGCCTCAACAGGGGGCACGAGGGATGAGCAGTTCTTC
few	TRBV29-1	TRBJ1-2	TRBD1	12	CSTGQGLEGYTF	TGCAGTACAGGACAGGGCCTAGAAGGCTACACCTTC
.	TRBV6-4	TRBJ2-3	.	13	CASSERRDTQQYF	TGTGCCAGCAGCGAAAGAAGAGATACGCAGCAGTATTTT
.	TRBV7-9	TRBJ1-1	.	16	CASSFTLGAPNTEAFF	TGTGCCAGCAGCTTTACATTGGGGGCACCGAACACTGAAGCTTTCTTT
.	TRBV24-1	TRBJ2-4	TRBD1	16	CATSDGGRGLQDGQYF	TGTGCCACCAGTGATGGGGGCAGGGGGCTCCAGGACGGGCAGTACTTC
.	TRBV19	TRBJ1-1	.	13	CASSRGRGTEAFF	TGTGCCAGTAGTCGGGGGAGAGGGACTGAAGCTTTCTTT
.	TRBV9	TRBJ1-4	.	13	CASSRRVNEKLFF	TGTGCCAGCAGCCGACGGGTTAATGAAAAACTGTTTTTT
.	TRBV28	TRBJ2-5	TRBD2	15	CASSFTGGRTETQYF	TGTGCCAGCAGTTTTACCGGGGGGAGAACGGAGACCCAGTACTTC
.	TRBV18	TRBJ1-1	.	16	CASSTPTVPGGTEAFF	TGTGCCAGCTCAACCCCGACAGTCCCCGGGGGGACTGAAGCTTTCTTT
.	TRBV28	TRBJ2-7	.	15	CASSFESVYTYEQYF	TGTGCCAGCAGTTTTGAATCGGTTTATACCTACGAGCAGTACTTC
once	TRBV7-8	TRBJ1-1	.	13	CASSSSENTEAFF	TGTGCCAGCAGCTCTAGTGAAAACACTGAAGCTTTCTTT
.	TRBV5-1	TRBJ1-2	.	12	CASSTRTGGYTF	TGCGCCAGCAGCACCAGGACGGGGGGCTACACCTTC
.	TRBV7-2	TRBJ2-1	TRBD2	19	CASNKLAGGLSSSYNEQFF	TGTGCCAGCAACAAACTAGCGGGAGGTCTATCAAGCTCCTACAATGAGCAGTTCTTC
.	TRBV28	TRBJ2-7	TRBD2	19	CASRTNRGSGSWRPFEQYF	TGTGCCAGCAGAACTAATAGGGGTAGCGGGAGTTGGAGGCCCTTCGAGCAGTACTTC
.	TRBV15	TRBJ2-7	TRBD2	15	CATSLQRGRTYEQYF	TGTGCCACCAGCTTACAGCGGGGACGGACTTACGAGCAGTACTTC
many	TRBV5-1	TRBJ2-7	TRBD2	15	CASSPGAGRAYEQYF	TGCGCCAGCAGCCCCGGAGCGGGACGAGCCTACGAGCAGTACTTC
.	TRBV11-2	TRBJ2-2	TRBD2	18	CASSSTSGSPRGTGELFF	TGTGCCAGCAGCTCGACTAGCGGGAGCCCCCGGGGCACCGGGGAGCTGTTTTTT
.	TRBV27	TRBJ1-2	.	15	CASSLWGQGNYGYTF	TGTGCCAGCAGTTTATGGGGCCAGGGGAACTATGGCTACACCTTC
.	TRBV5-6	TRBJ2-7	TRBD1	16	CASSSPGRDRVYEQYF	TGTGCCAGCAGCTCGCCCGGACGGGACAGGGTCTACGAGCAGTACTTC
.	TRBV28	TRBJ1-5	.	13	CASSATGSWPQHF	TGTGCCAGCAGTGCCACAGGGTCGTGGCCCCAGCATTTT
.	TRBV6-1	TRBJ1-1	.	15	CASSEVGGSNTEAFF	TGTGCCAGCAGTGAAGTGGGGGGGTCGAACACTGAAGCTTTCTTT
.	TRBV6-5	TRBJ2-7	TRBD1	14	CASSQTGGGYEQYF	TGTGCCAGCAGTCAGACAGGGGGAGGCTACGAGCAGTACTTC
.	TRBV5-1	TRBJ2-1	TRBD2	17	CASSFWTSGRASNEQFF	TGCGCCAGCAGCTTCTGGACTAGCGGGAGGGCCTCCAATGAGCAGTTCTTC
.	TRBV3-1/TRBV3-2	TRBJ2-7	.	14	CASSLKGISYEQYF	TGTGCCAGCAGCCTAAAGGGGATCTCCTACGAGCAGTACTTC
.	TRBV6-6	TRBJ2-3	TRBD2	17	CASSPTASGFRTDTQYF	TGTGCCAGCAGTCCTACCGCTAGCGGTTTCCGCACAGATACGCAGTATTTT
.	TRBV7-9	TRBJ1-3	.	14	CASSFLTAGNTIYF	TGTGCCAGCAGTTTTCTAACCGCTGGAAACACCATATATTTT
.	TRBV28	TRBJ2-1	TRBD2	14	CATSGLAGVNEQFF	TGTGCCACCTCCGGACTAGCGGGAGTTAATGAGCAGTTCTTC
.	TRBV4-3	TRBJ2-1	TRBD2	15	CASSQELADYNEQFF	TGCGCCAGCAGCCAAGAGCTAGCGGACTACAATGAGCAGTTCTTC